The present T cell receptor beta chain was sequenced within a study of T cells in Graves' hyperthyroidism and ophthalmopathy. There are a few counts of this clonotype. The antigen is not known. Study-level findings and limits: In the blood, most expanded thyroid clonotypes above 0.001 appeared as well. The model foresaw ophthalmopathy a median around 6 months prior to onset.

The source material, RNA transcripts, was used to amplify TCR beta CDR3 regions. RT-PCR in the first round (using the HTBI primer set) targeted the TCR CDR3. TCRdb reprocessed the multiplex PCR reads with MiXCR, giving one entry per CDR3 protein. The sample yields a few hundred thousand distinct CDR3 sequences, approximately 22% seen once. This TCR derives from a woman in her 70s with Graves' ophthalmopathy. The sequenced sample was blood.

Written as DNA, the CDR3 is TGTGCCAGCAGGCGGGACAGGGGGCAGTACTTC. Its protein is CASRRDRGQYF. V and J are TRBV6-1 and TRBJ2-7; 10 bases agree with TRBD1. With V trimmed by 6 bases and J by 9 bases, 2 bases remained unmatched. The CDR3 loop spans 11 amino acids. Germline V gene sequence: CDR1 MNHNS, CDR2 SASEGT.